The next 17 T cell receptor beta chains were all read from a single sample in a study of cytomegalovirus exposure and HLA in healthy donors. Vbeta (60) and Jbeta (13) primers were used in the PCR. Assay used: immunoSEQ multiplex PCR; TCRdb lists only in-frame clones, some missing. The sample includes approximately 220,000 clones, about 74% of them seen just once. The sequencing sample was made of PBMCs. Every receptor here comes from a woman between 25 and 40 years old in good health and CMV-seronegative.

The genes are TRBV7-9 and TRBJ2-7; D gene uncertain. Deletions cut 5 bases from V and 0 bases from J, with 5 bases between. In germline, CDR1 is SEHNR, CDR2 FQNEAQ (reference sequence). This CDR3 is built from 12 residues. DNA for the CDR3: TGTGCCAGCAGCCCCTCCTCCTACGAGCAGTACTTC. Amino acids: CASSPSSYEQYF. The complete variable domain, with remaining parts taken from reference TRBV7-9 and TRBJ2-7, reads DTGVSQNPRHKITKRGQNVTFRCDPISEHNRLYWYRQTLGQGPEFLTYFQNEAQLEKSRLLSDRFSAERPKGSFSTLEIQRTEQGDSAMYLCASSPSSYEQYFGPGTRLTVT.

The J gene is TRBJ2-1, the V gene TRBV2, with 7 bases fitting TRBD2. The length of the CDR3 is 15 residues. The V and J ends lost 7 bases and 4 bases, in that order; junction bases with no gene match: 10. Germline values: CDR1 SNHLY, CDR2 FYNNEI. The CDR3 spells CASIPPGLRYNEQFF. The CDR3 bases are TGTGCCAGCATTCCACCGGGACTACGGTACAATGAGCAGTTCTTC.

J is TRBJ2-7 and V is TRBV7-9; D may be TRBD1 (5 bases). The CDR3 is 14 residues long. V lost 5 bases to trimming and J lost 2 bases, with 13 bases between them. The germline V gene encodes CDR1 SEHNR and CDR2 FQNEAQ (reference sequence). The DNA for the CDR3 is TGTGCCAGCAGCCCCCAAGGGGTGCCCTACGAGCAGTACTTC. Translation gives CASSPQGVPYEQYF.

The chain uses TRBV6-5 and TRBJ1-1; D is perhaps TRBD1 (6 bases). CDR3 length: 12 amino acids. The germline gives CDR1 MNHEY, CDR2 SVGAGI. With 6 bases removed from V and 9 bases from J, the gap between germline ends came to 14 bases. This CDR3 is CASSENREKAFF. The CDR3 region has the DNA TGTGCCAGCAGCGAAAACAGGGAAAAAGCTTTCTTT.

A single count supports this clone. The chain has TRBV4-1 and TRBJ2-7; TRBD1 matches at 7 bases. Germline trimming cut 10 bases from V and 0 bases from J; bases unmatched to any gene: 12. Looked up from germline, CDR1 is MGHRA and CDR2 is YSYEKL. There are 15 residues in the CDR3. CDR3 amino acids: CATRDLDRASYEQYF. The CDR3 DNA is TGCGCCACTCGCGACCTCGACAGGGCCTCCTACGAGCAGTACTTC.

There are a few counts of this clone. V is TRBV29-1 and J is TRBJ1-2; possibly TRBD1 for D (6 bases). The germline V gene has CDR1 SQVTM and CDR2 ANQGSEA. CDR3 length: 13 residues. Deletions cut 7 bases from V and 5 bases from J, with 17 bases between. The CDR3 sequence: CSAWEGGKYGYTF. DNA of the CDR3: TGCAGCGCCTGGGAGGGGGGCAAATATGGCTACACCTTC.

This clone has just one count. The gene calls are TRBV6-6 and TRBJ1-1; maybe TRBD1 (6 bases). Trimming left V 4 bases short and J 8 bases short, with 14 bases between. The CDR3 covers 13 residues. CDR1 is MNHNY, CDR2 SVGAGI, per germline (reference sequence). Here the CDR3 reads CASSSPYDREAFF. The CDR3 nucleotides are TGTGCCAGCAGTTCCCCGTACGACAGGGAAGCTTTCTTT.

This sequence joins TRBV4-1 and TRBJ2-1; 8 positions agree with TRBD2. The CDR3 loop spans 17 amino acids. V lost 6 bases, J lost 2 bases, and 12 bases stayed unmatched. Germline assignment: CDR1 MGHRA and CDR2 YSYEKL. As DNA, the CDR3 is TGCGCCAGCAGTCCCCGGACTAGCCCTGGCCCCTACAATGAGCAGTTCTTC. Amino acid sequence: CASSPRTSPGPYNEQFF.

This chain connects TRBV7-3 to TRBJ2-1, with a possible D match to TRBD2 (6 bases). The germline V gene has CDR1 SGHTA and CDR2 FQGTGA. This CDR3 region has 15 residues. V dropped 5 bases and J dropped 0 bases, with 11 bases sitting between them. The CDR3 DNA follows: TGTGCCAGCAGCGCTTCTAGCGCCTCCTACAATGAGCAGTTCTTC. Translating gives CASSASSASYNEQFF.

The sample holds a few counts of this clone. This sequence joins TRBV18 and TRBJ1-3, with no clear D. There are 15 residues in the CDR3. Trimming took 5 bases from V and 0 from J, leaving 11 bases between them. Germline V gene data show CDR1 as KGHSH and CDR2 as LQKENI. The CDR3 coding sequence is TGTGCCAGCTCAAGAGGCCACAACTCTGGAAACACCATATATTTT. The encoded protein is CASSRGHNSGNTIYF.

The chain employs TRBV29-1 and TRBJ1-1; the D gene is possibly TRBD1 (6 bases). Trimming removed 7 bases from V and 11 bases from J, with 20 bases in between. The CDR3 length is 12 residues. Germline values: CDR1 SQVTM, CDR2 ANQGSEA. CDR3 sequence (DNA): TGCAGCGGGGGACATCCCAACAGTGTGGCTTTCTTT. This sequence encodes CSGGHPNSVAFF.

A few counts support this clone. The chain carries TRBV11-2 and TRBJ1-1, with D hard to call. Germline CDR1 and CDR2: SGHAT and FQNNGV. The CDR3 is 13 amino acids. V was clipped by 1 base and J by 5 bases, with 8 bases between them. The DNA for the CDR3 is TGTGCCAGCAGCTTAGTGTCCCAGACTGAAGCTTTCTTT. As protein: CASSLVSQTEAFF.

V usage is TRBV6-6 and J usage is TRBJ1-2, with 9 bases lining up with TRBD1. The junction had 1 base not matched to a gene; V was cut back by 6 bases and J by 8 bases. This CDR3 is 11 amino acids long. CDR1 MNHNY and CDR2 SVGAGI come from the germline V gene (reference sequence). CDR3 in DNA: TGTGCCAGCAGACAGGGGGCCGGCTACACCTTC. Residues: CASRQGAGYTF.

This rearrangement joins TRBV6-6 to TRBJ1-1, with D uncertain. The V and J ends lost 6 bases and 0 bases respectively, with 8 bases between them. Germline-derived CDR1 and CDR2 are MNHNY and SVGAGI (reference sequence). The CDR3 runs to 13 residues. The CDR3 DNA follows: TGTGCCAGCAGCGGTCCCCTGAACACTGAAGCTTTCTTT. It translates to CASSGPLNTEAFF.

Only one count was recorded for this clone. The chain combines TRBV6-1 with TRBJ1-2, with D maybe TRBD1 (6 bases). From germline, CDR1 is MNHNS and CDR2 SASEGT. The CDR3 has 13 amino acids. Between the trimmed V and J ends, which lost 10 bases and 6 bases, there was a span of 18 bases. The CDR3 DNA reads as TGTGCCATCGCCCCCCAGGGGTTCCATGGCTACACCTTC. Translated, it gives CAIAPQGFHGYTF.

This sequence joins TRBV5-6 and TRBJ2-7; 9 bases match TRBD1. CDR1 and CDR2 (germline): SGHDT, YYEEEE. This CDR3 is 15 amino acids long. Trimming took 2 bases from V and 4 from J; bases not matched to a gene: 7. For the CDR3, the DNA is TGTGCCAGCAGCTTCTACGGACAGGGGAGGTACGAGCAGTACTTC. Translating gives CASSFYGQGRYEQYF. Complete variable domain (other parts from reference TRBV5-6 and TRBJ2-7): DAGVTQSPTHLIKTRGQQVTLRCSPKSGHDTVSWYQQALGQGPQFIFQYYEEEERQRGNFPDRFSGHQFPNYSSELNVNALLLGDSALYLCASSFYGQGRYEQYFGPGTRLTVT.

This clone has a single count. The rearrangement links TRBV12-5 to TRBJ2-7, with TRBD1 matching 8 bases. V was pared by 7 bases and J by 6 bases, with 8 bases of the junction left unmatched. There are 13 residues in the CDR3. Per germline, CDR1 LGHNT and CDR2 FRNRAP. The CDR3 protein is CASAWQGATEQYF. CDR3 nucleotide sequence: TGTGCTAGTGCCTGGCAGGGGGCTACCGAGCAGTACTTC.